One sample yielded the 8 T cell receptor beta chains listed below, sequenced in a study of T cell responses to AZD1222 COVID-19 vaccine. TCRdb's table, derived via immunoSEQ multiplex PCR, lists solely in-frame clones and lacks some. The sample consists of some 110,000 clones, over 75% of them appearing once. This sample comprised peripheral blood, obtained on day 0 of AZD1222 vaccination. These receptors were taken from an adult in good health.

This clone has just a few counts. The rearrangement joins TRBV6-5 to TRBJ2-3; D uncertain. The CDR3 has 15 residues. Trimming cost V 0 bases and J 4 bases, with 11 bases left between them. Germline V gene lookup returns CDR1 MNHEY and CDR2 SVGAGI. CDR3 sequence (DNA): TGTGCCAGCAGTTACTCGAGTTCTGACTCAGATACGCAGTATTTT. Translation gives CASSYSSSDSDTQYF.

This clone was picked up a small number of times. The sample contains more than one DNA sequence encoding this CDR3. The rearrangement uses TRBV9 and TRBJ2-1; D is uncertain. Germline V lookup: CDR1 SGDLS, CDR2 YYNGEE. The CDR3 contains 13 residues. V lost 0 bases, J lost 4 bases, and 5 bases lay in between. CDR3 DNA sequence: TGTGCCAGCAGCGTAGAAGGTTACAATGAGCAGTTCTTC. Encoded protein: CASSVEGYNEQFF. The entire variable domain, with the rest obtained from reference TRBV9 and TRBJ2-1, is as follows: DSGVTQTPKHLITATGQRVTLRCSPRSGDLSVYWYQQSLDQGLQFLIQYYNGEERAKGNILERFSAQQFPDLHSELNLSSLELGDSALYFCASSVEGYNEQFFGPGTRLTVL.

V gene TRBV19 combines with J gene TRBJ1-5; tentatively, D is TRBD1 (6 bases). This CDR3 is 14 amino acids long. Germline CDR1 and CDR2: LNHDA and SQIVND (reference sequence). Trimming pared 8 bases from V and 5 bases from J, leaving 16 bases between. This CDR3 reads CASASGTTYQPQHF. In DNA, the CDR3 is TGTGCCAGTGCATCCGGGACAACCTATCAGCCCCAGCATTTT.

The chain uses TRBV27 and TRBJ1-3, with a possible D match to TRBD1 (6 bases). Trimming took off 5 bases at V and 3 bases at J, with 8 bases between the two ends. CDR1 and CDR2 (germline): MNHEY, SMNVEV (reference sequence). CDR3 length: 13 amino acids. This CDR3 reads CASSTGNGNTIYF. CDR3 nucleotide sequence: TGTGCCAGCAGTACAGGGAATGGAAACACCATATATTTT.

The CDR3 nucleotides are TGTGCCAGCAACCGTCCCAGGGCAGCTGGAAACACCATATATTTT. Translation: CASNRPRAAGNTIYF. The chain recombines TRBV28 with TRBJ1-3; a possible D gene is TRBD1 (5 bases). The CDR3 runs 15 residues. The V and J ends lost 7 bases and 2 bases respectively, with 15 bases between them. Germline loops: CDR1 MDHEN, CDR2 SYDVKM. The complete variable domain, with remaining parts taken from reference TRBV28 and TRBJ1-3, reads DVKVTQSSRYLVKRTGEKVFLECVQDMDHENMFWYRQDPGLGLRLIYFSYDVKMKEKGDIPEGYSVSREKKERFSLILESASTNQTSMYLCASNRPRAAGNTIYFGEGSWLTVV.

The genes are TRBV19 and TRBJ1-2, with D perhaps TRBD1 (5 bases). The CDR3 runs to 14 residues. CDR1 LNHDA and CDR2 SQIVND come from the germline V gene (reference sequence). V lost 8 bases, J lost 2 bases, and 15 bases lay in between. The CDR3 reads CASSRDRTNYGYTF. Here the CDR3 DNA reads TGTGCCAGTTCACGGGACCGAACAAACTATGGCTACACCTTC.

V gene TRBV7-7 combines with J gene TRBJ2-5; D tentatively fits TRBD1 or TRBD2 (5 bases each). The CDR3 consists of 17 residues. Germline V CDR1 and CDR2: SSHAT, FNYEAQ (reference sequence). V was trimmed by 5 bases and J by 3 bases, leaving 22 bases between them. In DNA form, the CDR3 reads TGTGCCAGCAGCGTTGGAATTACGGGGCCAAGGAAAGAGACCCAGTACTTC. It codes for CASSVGITGPRKETQYF.

The rearrangement links TRBV7-2 to TRBJ2-7; 8 bases match TRBD1. The length of the CDR3 is 13 residues. V was pared by 5 bases and J by 3 bases, with 3 bases of the junction left unmatched. CDR1 is SGHTA, CDR2 FQGNSA, per germline. The DNA for the CDR3 is TGTGCCAGCAGCGCCGACAGGGGCTACGAGCAGTACTTC. It specifies CASSADRGYEQYF. Full variable domain (remainder filled in from reference TRBV7-2 and TRBJ2-7): GAGVSQSPSNKVTEKGKDVELRCDPISGHTALYWYRQSLGQGLEFLIYFQGNSAPDKSGLPSDRFSAERTGGSVSTLTIQRTQQEDSAVYLCASSADRGYEQYFGPGTRLTVT.